This T cell receptor (beta chain) originates from a study of post-analysis software for immune sequencing data. At the level of the study: In terms of disease course, relapsing-remitting, secondary progressive and progressive-relapsing multiple sclerosis were included. Study results and limitations: Controls significantly exceeded multiple sclerosis patients in normalized Chao1 diversity. Controls had lower frequencies than patients of four or five TRBV segments, which included TRBV5-6, TRBV5-1 and TRBV20-1.

cDNA libraries of TCR beta carried unique molecular identifiers. Hundreds of thousands of cDNA molecules came from approximately 1 to 10 million T cells. In TCRdb, the PCR reads were re-called with MiXCR into one record per CDR3 protein. This sample has 750,000 to 950,000 distinct CDR3 sequences, with 53% found just once. The table lists this clonotype with a few counts. Its antigen is as yet unknown. This CDR3 contains 13 residues. This receptor was identified in a girl between 5 and 17 years old with multiple sclerosis. The V gene is TRBV12-3 or TRBV12-4, the J gene TRBJ2-4; 8 nucleotides agree with TRBD1. The DNA end is a closer match to TRBJ2-7, so the J assignment may be wrong. Sequencing input: blood. The CDR3 DNA is TGTGCCAGCAGTACCCGGGACAGGAACGAGCAGTACTTC. Amino acids: CASSTRDRNEQYF.